The next 30 T cell receptor beta chains were all read from a single sample in a study of blood T cell repertoires in COVID-19. The method was immunoSEQ multiplex PCR; TCRdb's version includes in-frame clones alone and lacks a portion of them. The data show 110,000 to 150,000 clones, with around 84% seen just once and roughly 5% held by the top ten. The specimen was peripheral blood. Source of these receptors: a human donor in a cohort sampled during active COVID-19.

This clone was counted a single time. The chain has TRBV7-8 and TRBJ2-3; 8 bases match TRBD1. The CDR3 extends over 15 amino acids. Trimming at V came to 1 base and at J to 4 bases, leaving 4 bases not matched to a gene. Germline assignment: CDR1 SGHVS and CDR2 FQNEAQ. The CDR3 region has the DNA TGTGCCAGCAGCTTAGTAGGACAGGGCGCAGATACGCAGTATTTT. It specifies CASSLVGQGADTQYF.

This chain uses TRBV11-2 with TRBJ2-7, with 12 nucleotides matching TRBD2. The CDR3 has 16 amino acids. The junction had 10 bases not matched to a gene; V was cut back by 4 bases and J by 6 bases. Per germline, CDR1 SGHAT and CDR2 FQNNGV. CDR3 protein: CASSSTRLAGESEQYF. The CDR3, as DNA: TGTGCCAGCAGCTCCACTAGACTAGCGGGGGAGAGCGAGCAGTACTTC.

The V gene is TRBV15, the J gene TRBJ2-3; D gene uncertain. Germline values: CDR1 LNHNV, CDR2 YYDKDF (reference sequence). The ends were cut back, 1 base at V and 6 bases at J, with 11 bases in the middle. The CDR3 is made up of 14 amino acids. This chain's CDR3 is CATSRALSTDTQYF. Written as DNA, the CDR3 is TGTGCCACCAGCAGAGCCCTTAGTACCGATACGCAGTATTTT.

A single count supports this clone. The V gene is TRBV19, the J gene TRBJ1-5, with 7 bases lining up with TRBD1. The CDR3 totals 15 residues. The trim removed 6 bases at V and 3 bases at J, leaving 8 bases unmatched. The germline gives CDR1 LNHDA, CDR2 SQIVND (reference sequence). CDR3 residues: CASRRQGPNNQPQHF. In DNA, the CDR3 is TGTGCCAGTAGACGACAGGGACCAAACAATCAGCCCCAGCATTTT.

The chain joins TRBV2 to TRBJ1-5; D is unresolved. The V end lost 6 bases, the J end lost 0 bases, and 9 bases lay between the germline ends. The length of the CDR3 is 14 residues. CDR1 SNHLY and CDR2 FYNNEI come from the germline V gene. The CDR3 nucleotides are TGTGCCAGCAGCGAGAGAAATAGCAATCAGCCCCAGCATTTT. This encodes CASSERNSNQPQHF.

This clone occurred a few times. The chain links TRBV6-5 to TRBJ2-1, with D maybe TRBD2 (6 bases). This CDR3 contains 15 residues. Per the germline V gene, CDR1 is MNHEY and CDR2 is SVGAGI. V lost 0 bases and J lost 5, with 11 bases in between. CDR3 coding DNA: TGTGCCAGCAGTTACTCGCTAGCGACTCACAATGAGCAGTTCTTC. It specifies CASSYSLATHNEQFF.

The chain combines TRBV11-3 with TRBJ2-7, with D unclear. In germline, CDR1 is SGHNT, CDR2 YENEEA. The CDR3 loop spans 15 amino acids. V was shortened by 1 base and J by 0 bases, with 10 bases between the two germline ends. The CDR3 is CASSLGLDPSYEQYF. DNA for the CDR3: TGTGCCAGCAGCTTAGGTCTAGACCCCTCCTACGAGCAGTACTTC.

The chain has TRBV24-1 and TRBJ1-2, with D unresolved. CDR1 KGHDR and CDR2 SFDVKD come from the germline V gene. Between the trimmed V and J ends, which lost 3 bases and 8 bases, there was a span of 15 bases. CDR3 length equals 14 residues. CDR3 amino acids: CATSDPSTGGGYTF. CDR3 DNA sequence: TGTGCCACCAGTGATCCATCGACGGGTGGCGGCTACACCTTC.

V gene TRBV13 combines with J gene TRBJ1-1, with D possibly TRBD1 on 6 matching bases. Trimming took 4 bases from V and 1 from J, leaving 13 bases between them. The CDR3 spans 15 residues. Germline CDR1 is PRHDT and CDR2 is FYEKMQ (reference sequence). CDR3 in DNA: TGTGCCAGCAGCTCGGGACACGAGGAGAACACTGAAGCTTTCTTT. It translates to CASSSGHEENTEAFF.

The V and J genes are TRBV27 and TRBJ1-1; TRBD1 might be the D (6 bases). V lost 8 bases to trimming and J lost 8 bases, with 12 bases between them. Germline-derived CDR1 and CDR2 are MNHEY and SMNVEV (reference sequence). This CDR3 is 11 amino acids long. The DNA of the CDR3 is TGTGCCAGCGGCCTGGGACAAGAAGCTTTCTTT. The encoded protein is CASGLGQEAFF.

The chain recombines TRBV11-3 with TRBJ1-6, with 8 bases aligning to TRBD1. Germline assignment: CDR1 SGHNT and CDR2 YENEEA. The CDR3 consists of 20 residues. Trimming at V came to 1 base and at J to 0 bases, leaving 11 bases not matched to a gene. CDR3 DNA: TGTGCCAGCAGCTTAGTCATCGACAGGGGTCAGAGCTCCTATAATTCACCCCTCCACTTT. It translates to CASSLVIDRGQSSYNSPLHF.

This rearrangement joins TRBV13 to TRBJ1-6, with no clear D. Trimming stripped 5 bases from V and 5 bases from J, with 13 bases between. This CDR3 spans 15 amino acids. Germline V gene sequence: CDR1 PRHDT, CDR2 FYEKMQ (reference sequence). The chain's CDR3 is CASSPEGSNNSPLHF. For the CDR3, the DNA is TGTGCCAGCAGCCCAGAAGGTAGCAATAATTCACCCCTCCACTTT.

There are a few counts of this clone. CDR3 in DNA: TGTGCCAGCAGTTTACAGGGTCCGAACACTGAAGCTTTCTTT. Amino acids: CASSLQGPNTEAFF. The rearrangement joins TRBV6-5 to TRBJ1-1, with D maybe TRBD1 (6 bases). Germline CDR1 and CDR2: MNHEY and SVGAGI. Trimming left V 4 bases short and J 1 base short, with 10 bases between. The CDR3 is 14 amino acids.

This rearrangement joins TRBV28 to TRBJ2-7; 10 nucleotides align to TRBD1. The CDR3 extends over 15 amino acids. V lost 7 bases to trimming and J lost 0 bases; unmatched junction nucleotides: 6. The germline V gene encodes CDR1 MDHEN and CDR2 SYDVKM. The CDR3 DNA follows: TGTGCCAGCACTTCCGGACAGGGGGGCTCCTACGAGCAGTACTTC. The encoded protein is CASTSGQGGSYEQYF.

This clone has a single count. The rearrangement links TRBV5-5 to TRBJ2-7, with 11 bases matching TRBD2. Germline-derived CDR1 and CDR2 are SGHKS and YYEKEE (reference sequence). V shed 4 bases and J 2 bases; nucleotides not matched to a gene: 17. The CDR3 is 19 amino acids. CDR3 nucleotide sequence: TGTGCCAGCAGCACCGTCTTTAGCGGGAGGGCCGGACCCCCCTACGAGCAGTACTTC. It encodes CASSTVFSGRAGPPYEQYF.

The rearrangement joins TRBV4-1 to TRBJ2-1; TRBD2 agrees at 8 bases. Germline V gene sequence: CDR1 MGHRA, CDR2 YSYEKL. CDR3 length equals 15 residues. J was trimmed by 2 bases and V by 2 bases; bases with no gene match: 2. The chain's CDR3 is CASSQTGGAYNEQFF. As DNA, the CDR3 is TGCGCCAGCAGCCAAACCGGGGGGGCCTACAATGAGCAGTTCTTC.

Here the CDR3 reads CASLGQNNQPQHF. The CDR3 DNA reads as TGTGCCAGCCTAGGACAGAATAATCAGCCCCAGCATTTT. This chain uses TRBV28 with TRBJ1-5, with D possibly matching TRBD1 (6 bases). V was pared by 8 bases and J by 4 bases, with 12 bases between. Germline V gene lookup returns CDR1 MDHEN and CDR2 SYDVKM. CDR3 length: 13 residues.

This chain joins TRBV6-4 and TRBJ2-1, with a possible D match to TRBD1 (5 bases). This CDR3 spans 13 amino acids. Germline CDR1 MRHNA, CDR2 SNTAGT. Between the trimmed V and J ends, which lost 3 bases and 3 bases, there was a span of 6 bases. The CDR3 reads CASSETGYNEQFF. Written as DNA, the CDR3 is TGTGCCAGCAGTGAAACAGGCTACAATGAGCAGTTCTTC.

The chain couples TRBV27 to TRBJ2-1; a possible D gene is TRBD1 (6 bases). The V end lost 5 bases, the J end lost 9 bases, and 11 bases lay between the germline ends. Per the germline V gene, CDR1 is MNHEY and CDR2 is SMNVEV (reference sequence). There are 12 residues in the CDR3. The CDR3: CASSNRVGEQFF. CDR3 in DNA: TGTGCCAGCAGTAACAGGGTCGGTGAGCAGTTCTTC.

This clone has a single count. This chain connects TRBV7-6 to TRBJ2-1; TRBD2 aligns across 8 bases. CDR1 is SGHVS and CDR2 is FNYEAQ in the germline V gene. The CDR3 has 15 residues. V lost 5 bases and J lost 8; bases outside the gene matches: 11. For the CDR3, the DNA is TGTGCCAGCAGCCGGACTAGCCCGGGACGGTATGAGCAGTTCTTC. Its protein product is CASSRTSPGRYEQFF.

The chain links TRBV6-5 to TRBJ2-6, with D possibly being TRBD2 (5 bases). The ends were cut back, 7 bases at V and 2 bases at J, with 12 bases in the middle. The CDR3 is made up of 15 amino acids. The germline gives CDR1 MNHEY, CDR2 SVGAGI. The CDR3 loop reads CASKAPGTGANVLTF. The CDR3 DNA reads TGTGCCAGCAAGGCGCCCGGGACTGGGGCCAACGTCCTGACTTTC.

The genes are TRBV3-1 (or the pseudogene TRBV3-2) and TRBJ2-7; tentatively, D is TRBD1 (6 bases). Germline V gene data show CDR1 as LGHDT and CDR2 as YNNKEL (reference sequence). V was pared by 5 bases and J by 3 bases, with 20 bases between. The CDR3 is made up of 16 amino acids. CDR3 sequence: CASSAIYARGSYEQYF. The CDR3 nucleotides are TGTGCCAGCAGCGCAATCTACGCCAGGGGAAGCTACGAGCAGTACTTC.

The genes are TRBV16 and TRBJ2-2; no firm D call. Germline V CDR1 and CDR2: KGHSY, FQNENV. Deletions cut 6 bases from V and 4 bases from J, with 12 bases between. The CDR3 is 14 residues long. CDR3 loop: CASSPKSITGELFF. The CDR3 nucleotides are TGTGCCAGCAGTCCCAAGAGTATCACCGGGGAGCTGTTTTTT.

This chain uses TRBV5-6 with TRBJ2-2; TRBD2 aligns across 13 bases. The germline V gene encodes CDR1 SGHDT and CDR2 YYEEEE. The CDR3 runs to 17 residues. V lost 3 bases and J lost 5; bases outside the gene matches: 7. For the CDR3, the DNA is TGTGCCAGCAGCTACTTTAGGACTAGCGGGAGTACCGGGGAGCTGTTTTTT. Protein: CASSYFRTSGSTGELFF.

The chain carries TRBV7-6 and TRBJ2-2; D possibly corresponds to TRBD2 (6 bases). The CDR3 has 17 amino acids. The V gene's germline CDR1 is SGHVS and CDR2 FNYEAQ. V lost 4 bases to trimming and J lost 3 bases, with 18 bases between them. In nucleotides, the CDR3 is TGTGCCAGCAGCTCCCCGGCGGGGTGGTCGGACACCGGGGAGCTGTTTTTT. It is translated as CASSSPAGWSDTGELFF.

This chain joins TRBV27 and TRBJ2-5, with a weak D call TRBD2 (6 bases). Germline CDR1 and CDR2: MNHEY and SMNVEV (reference sequence). This CDR3 is 13 amino acids long. V lost 5 bases to trimming and J lost 6 bases, with 13 bases between them. The CDR3 sequence: CASSRGGWQTQYF. DNA for the CDR3: TGTGCCAGCAGTCGTGGGGGGTGGCAGACCCAGTACTTC.

This clone appeared many times. This chain links TRBV10-2 with TRBJ2-2, with TRBD2 identical over 10 bases. Germline V lookup: CDR1 WSHSY, CDR2 SAAADI. The CDR3 runs to 16 residues. Trimming removed 3 bases from V and 5 bases from J; junction bases left unmatched: 6. The CDR3 DNA reads TGCGCCAGCAGTGACAGCGGGGGGGCGAGAACCGGGGAGCTGTTTTTT. It codes for CASSDSGGARTGELFF.

Here the CDR3 reads CASSFSLAGMYAEQFF. CDR3 in DNA: TGTGCCAGCAGCTTTAGTCTAGCGGGGATGTACGCTGAGCAGTTCTTC. This sequence joins TRBV5-6 and TRBJ2-1, with TRBD2 matching over 9 bases. CDR1 is SGHDT and CDR2 is YYEEEE in the germline V gene. The CDR3 consists of 16 residues. V was pared by 2 bases and J by 9 bases, with 12 bases of the junction left unmatched.

This chain joins TRBV27 and TRBJ2-1, with D possibly TRBD2 on 6 matching bases. Germline V gene lookup returns CDR1 MNHEY and CDR2 SMNVEV (reference sequence). This CDR3 is 15 amino acids long. Between the trimmed V and J ends, which lost 5 bases and 7 bases, there was a span of 18 bases. The CDR3 DNA sequence: TGTGCCAGCAGTCATTGGGCTAGCGCGGGGAATGAGCAGTTCTTC. Translation: CASSHWASAGNEQFF.

The genes are TRBV6-1 and TRBJ2-1; 7 bases are shared with TRBD2. The CDR3 has 14 amino acids. Trimming cost V 3 bases and J 10 bases; bases outside gene matches: 9. Germline loops: CDR1 MNHNS, CDR2 SASEGT. CDR3 sequence: CASSDHGRTREQFF. The CDR3 DNA follows: TGTGCCAGCAGTGATCACGGACGGACTAGGGAGCAGTTCTTC.